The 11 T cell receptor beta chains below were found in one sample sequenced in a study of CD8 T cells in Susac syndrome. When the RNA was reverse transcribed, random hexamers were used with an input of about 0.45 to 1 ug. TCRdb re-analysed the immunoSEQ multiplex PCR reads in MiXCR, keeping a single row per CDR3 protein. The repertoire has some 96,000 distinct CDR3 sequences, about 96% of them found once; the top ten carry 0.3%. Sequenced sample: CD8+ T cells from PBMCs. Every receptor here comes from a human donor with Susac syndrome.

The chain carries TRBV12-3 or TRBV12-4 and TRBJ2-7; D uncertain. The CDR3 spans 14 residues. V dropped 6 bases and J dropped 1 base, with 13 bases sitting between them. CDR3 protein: CASRPTRASYEQYF. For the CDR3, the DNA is TGTGCCAGCAGACCCACCCGCGCTTCCTACGAGCAGTACTTC.

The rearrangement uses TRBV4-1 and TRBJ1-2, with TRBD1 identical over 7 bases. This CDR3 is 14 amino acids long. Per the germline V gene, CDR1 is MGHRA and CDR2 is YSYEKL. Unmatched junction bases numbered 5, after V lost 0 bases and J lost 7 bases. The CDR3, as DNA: TGCGCCAGCAGCCAAGAGGGGACAGTTGGTGGCTACACCTTC. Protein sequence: CASSQEGTVGGYTF.

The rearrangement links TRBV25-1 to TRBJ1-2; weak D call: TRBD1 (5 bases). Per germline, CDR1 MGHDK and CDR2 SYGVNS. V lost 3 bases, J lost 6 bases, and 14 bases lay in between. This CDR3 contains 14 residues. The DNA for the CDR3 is TGTGCCAGCAGTGATGGGGTCCACAGGCATGGCTACACCTTC. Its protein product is CASSDGVHRHGYTF.

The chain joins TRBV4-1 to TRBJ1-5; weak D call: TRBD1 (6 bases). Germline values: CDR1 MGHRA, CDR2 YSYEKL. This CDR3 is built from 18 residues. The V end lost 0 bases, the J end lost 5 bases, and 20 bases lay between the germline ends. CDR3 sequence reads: CASSQEGPTGALDQPQHF. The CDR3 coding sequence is TGCGCCAGCAGCCAAGAAGGACCTACGGGGGCCCTGGATCAGCCCCAGCATTTT.

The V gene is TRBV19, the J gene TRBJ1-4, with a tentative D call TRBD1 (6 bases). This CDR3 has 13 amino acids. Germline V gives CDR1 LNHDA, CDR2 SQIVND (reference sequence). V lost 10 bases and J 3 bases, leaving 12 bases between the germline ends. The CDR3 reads CATNRAANEKLFF. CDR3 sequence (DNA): TGTGCCACCAACAGGGCTGCTAATGAAAAACTGTTTTTT. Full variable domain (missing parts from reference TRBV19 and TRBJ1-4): DGGITQSPKYLFRKEGQNVTLSCEQNLNHDAMYWYRQDPGQGLRLIYYSQIVNDFQKGDIAEGYSVSREKKESFPLTVTSAQKNPTAFYLCATNRAANEKLFFGSGTQLSVL.

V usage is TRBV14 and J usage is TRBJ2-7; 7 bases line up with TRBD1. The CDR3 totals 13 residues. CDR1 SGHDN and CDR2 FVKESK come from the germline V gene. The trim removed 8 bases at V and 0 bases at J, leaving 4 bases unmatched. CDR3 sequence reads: CASGAGGSYEQYF. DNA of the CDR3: TGTGCCAGCGGAGCAGGGGGCTCCTACGAGCAGTACTTC.

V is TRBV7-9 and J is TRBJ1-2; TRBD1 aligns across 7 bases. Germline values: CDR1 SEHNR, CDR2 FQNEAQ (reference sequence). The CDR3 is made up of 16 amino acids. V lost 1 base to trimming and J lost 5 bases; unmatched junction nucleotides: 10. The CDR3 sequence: CASSLEGRPGGYGYTF. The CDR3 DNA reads TGTGCCAGCAGCTTAGAGGGTCGGCCAGGGGGATATGGCTACACCTTC.

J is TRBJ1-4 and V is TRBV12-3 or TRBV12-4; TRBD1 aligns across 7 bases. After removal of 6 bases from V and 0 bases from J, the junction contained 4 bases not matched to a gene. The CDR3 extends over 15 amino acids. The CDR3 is CASRSTGPTNEKLFF. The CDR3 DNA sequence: TGTGCCAGCAGGTCGACAGGGCCAACTAATGAAAAACTGTTTTTT.

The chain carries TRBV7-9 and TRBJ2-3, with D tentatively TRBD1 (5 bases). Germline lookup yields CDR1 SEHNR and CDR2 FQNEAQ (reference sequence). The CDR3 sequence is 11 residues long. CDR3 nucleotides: TGTGCTCAGGGTGGTACAGATACGCAGTATTTT. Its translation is CAQGGTDTQYF.

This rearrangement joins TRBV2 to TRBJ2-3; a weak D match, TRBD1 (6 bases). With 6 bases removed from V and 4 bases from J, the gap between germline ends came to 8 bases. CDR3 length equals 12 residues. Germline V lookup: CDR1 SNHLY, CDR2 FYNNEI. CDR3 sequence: CASRGGADTQYF. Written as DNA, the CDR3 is TGTGCCAGCAGAGGGGGTGCAGATACGCAGTATTTT. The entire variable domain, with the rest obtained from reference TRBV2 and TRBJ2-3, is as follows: EPEVTQTPSHQVTQMGQEVILRCVPISNHLYFYWYRQILGQKVEFLVSFYNNEISEKSEIFDDQFSVERPDGSNFTLKIRSTKLEDSAMYFCASRGGADTQYFGPGTRLTVL.

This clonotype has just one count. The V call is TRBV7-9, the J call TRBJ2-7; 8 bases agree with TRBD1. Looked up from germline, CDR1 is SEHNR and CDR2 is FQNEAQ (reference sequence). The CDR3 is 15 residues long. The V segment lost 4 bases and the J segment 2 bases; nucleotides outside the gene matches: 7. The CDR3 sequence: CASSSRDRMTYEQYF. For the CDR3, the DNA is TGTGCCAGCAGCTCTAGGGACAGGATGACCTACGAGCAGTACTTC.